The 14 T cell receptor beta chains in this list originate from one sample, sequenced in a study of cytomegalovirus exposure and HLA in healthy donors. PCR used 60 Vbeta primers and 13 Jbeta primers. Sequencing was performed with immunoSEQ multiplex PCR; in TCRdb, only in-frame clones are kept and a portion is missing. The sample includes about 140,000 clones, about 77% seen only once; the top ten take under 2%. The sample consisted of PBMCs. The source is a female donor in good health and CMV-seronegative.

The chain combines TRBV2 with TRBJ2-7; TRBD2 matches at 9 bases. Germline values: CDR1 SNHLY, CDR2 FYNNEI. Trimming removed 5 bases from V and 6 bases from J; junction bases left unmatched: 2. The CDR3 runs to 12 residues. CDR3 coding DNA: TGTGCCAGCAGTCTGACTAGCGGCGAGCAGTACTTC. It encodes CASSLTSGEQYF. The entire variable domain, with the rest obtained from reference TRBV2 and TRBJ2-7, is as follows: EPEVTQTPSHQVTQMGQEVILRCVPISNHLYFYWYRQILGQKVEFLVSFYNNEISEKSEIFDDQFSVERPDGSNFTLKIRSTKLEDSAMYFCASSLTSGEQYFGPGTRLTVT.

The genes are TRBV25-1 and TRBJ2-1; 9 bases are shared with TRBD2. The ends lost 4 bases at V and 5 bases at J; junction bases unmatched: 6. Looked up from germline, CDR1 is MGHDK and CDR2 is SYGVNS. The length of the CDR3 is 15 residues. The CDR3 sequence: CASSGISGSHNEQFF. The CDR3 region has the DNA TGTGCCAGCAGTGGAATTAGCGGGAGCCACAATGAGCAGTTCTTC.

The CDR3: CASSLDQKISYEQYF. The CDR3 DNA is TGTGCCAGCAGCTTGGACCAGAAAATCTCCTACGAGCAGTACTTC. This chain joins TRBV5-5 and TRBJ2-7; D is unresolved. V dropped 0 bases and J dropped 0 bases, with 10 bases sitting between them. The CDR3 length is 15 residues. Germline V gene lookup returns CDR1 SGHKS and CDR2 YYEKEE (reference sequence).

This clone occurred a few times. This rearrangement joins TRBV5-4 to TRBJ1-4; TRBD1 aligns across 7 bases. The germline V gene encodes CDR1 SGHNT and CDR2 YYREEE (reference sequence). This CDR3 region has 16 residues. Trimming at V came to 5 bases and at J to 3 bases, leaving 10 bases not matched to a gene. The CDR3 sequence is CASSPTWDSPNEKLFF. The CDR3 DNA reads TGTGCCAGCAGTCCTACCTGGGACAGCCCTAATGAAAAACTGTTTTTT.

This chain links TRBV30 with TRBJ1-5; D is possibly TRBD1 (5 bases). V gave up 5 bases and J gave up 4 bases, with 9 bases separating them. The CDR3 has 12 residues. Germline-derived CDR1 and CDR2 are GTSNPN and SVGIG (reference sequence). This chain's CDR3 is CAWGRENQPQHF. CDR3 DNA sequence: TGTGCCTGGGGCAGGGAAAATCAGCCCCAGCATTTT.

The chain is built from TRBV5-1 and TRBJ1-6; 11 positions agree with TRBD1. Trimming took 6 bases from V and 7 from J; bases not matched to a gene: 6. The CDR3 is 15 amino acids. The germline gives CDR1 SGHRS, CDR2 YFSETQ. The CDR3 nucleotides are TGCGCCAGCACATTGCGGGACAGGGGGAATTCACCCCTCCACTTT. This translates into CASTLRDRGNSPLHF.

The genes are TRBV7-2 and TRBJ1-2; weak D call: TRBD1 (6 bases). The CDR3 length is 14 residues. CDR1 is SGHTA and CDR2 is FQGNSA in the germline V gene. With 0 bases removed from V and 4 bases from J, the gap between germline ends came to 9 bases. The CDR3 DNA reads TGTGCCAGCAGCTTAGCGCGGACAGTCTATGGCTACACCTTC. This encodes CASSLARTVYGYTF.

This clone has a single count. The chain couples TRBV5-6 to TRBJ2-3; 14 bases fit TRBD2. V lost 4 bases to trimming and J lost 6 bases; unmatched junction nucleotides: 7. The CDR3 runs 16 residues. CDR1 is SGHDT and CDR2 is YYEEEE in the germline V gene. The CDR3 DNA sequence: TGTGCCAGCAGCCAGGGACTAGCGGGAGACGCGGATACGCAGTATTTT. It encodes CASSQGLAGDADTQYF.

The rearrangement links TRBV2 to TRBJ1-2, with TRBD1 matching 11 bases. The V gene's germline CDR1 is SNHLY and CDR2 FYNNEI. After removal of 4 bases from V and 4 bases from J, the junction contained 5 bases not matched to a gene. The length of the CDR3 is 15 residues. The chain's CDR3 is CASSVGQGAGYGYTF. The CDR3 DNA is TGTGCCAGCAGTGTTGGACAGGGGGCGGGCTATGGCTACACCTTC.

CDR3 DNA sequence: TGTGCCATCAGTGAGTTAGGGACATCATCCTACGAGCAGTACTTC. Residues: CAISELGTSSYEQYF. The rearrangement joins TRBV10-3 to TRBJ2-5; perhaps TRBD1 as D (6 bases). The DNA end favors TRBJ2-7, so the J call may be wrong. The CDR3 consists of 15 residues. The germline CDR1 and CDR2 sequences are ENHRY and SYGVKD.

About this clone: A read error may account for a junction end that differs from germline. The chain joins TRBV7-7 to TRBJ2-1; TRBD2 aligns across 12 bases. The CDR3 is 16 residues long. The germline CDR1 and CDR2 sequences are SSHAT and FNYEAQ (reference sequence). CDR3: CASSPRLAGEGYEQFF. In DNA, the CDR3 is TGTGCTAGCAGCCCCCGACTAGCGGGAGAGGGCTATGAGCAGTTCTTC.

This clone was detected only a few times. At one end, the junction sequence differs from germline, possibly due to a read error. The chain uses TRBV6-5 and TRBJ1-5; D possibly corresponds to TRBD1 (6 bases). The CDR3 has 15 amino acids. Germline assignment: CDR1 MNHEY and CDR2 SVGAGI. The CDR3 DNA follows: TGTGCCAGCAGTTCGACAGGTTATAGCGATCAGCCCCAGCATTTT. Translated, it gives CASSSTGYSDQPQHF.

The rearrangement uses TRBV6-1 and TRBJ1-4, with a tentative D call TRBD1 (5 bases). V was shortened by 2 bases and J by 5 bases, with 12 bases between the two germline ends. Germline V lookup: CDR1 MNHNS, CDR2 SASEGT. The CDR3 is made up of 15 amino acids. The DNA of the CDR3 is TGTGCCAGCAGTGAAAGGCCAGGGTCAAATGAAAAACTGTTTTTT. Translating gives CASSERPGSNEKLFF.

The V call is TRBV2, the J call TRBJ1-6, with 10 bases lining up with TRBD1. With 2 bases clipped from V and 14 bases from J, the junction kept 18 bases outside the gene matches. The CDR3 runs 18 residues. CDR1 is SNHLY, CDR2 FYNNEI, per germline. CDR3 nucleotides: TGTGCCAGCAGTGAACGATGGGCCGGACAGGGGGTATCCCTATCCCTCCACTTT. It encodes CASSERWAGQGVSLSLHF.